This T cell receptor beta chain stems from a study of CXCR3-negative and CXCR3-positive naive CD8 T cells. Findings of the study overall: Similar TRBV-TRBJ gene usage was seen in naive CXCR3-negative and CXCR3-positive cells, but not in memory cells. TRB CDR3 hydrophobicity was greater in CXCR3-positive naive cells than in CXCR3-negative naive cells. Both naive subsets had comparably high diversity; memory CD8+ cells much lower.

Turning to this clonotype: The antigen remains undetermined.

Libraries of TRB cDNA were made by 5' RACE and carried UMIs. TCRdb reprocessed the 5' RACE reads, with one entry per CDR3 protein and no DNA. The specimen's table records about 92,000 distinct CDR3 sequences. The sequenced sample consisted of naive CXCR3+ CD8+ T cells from blood. Indicated subset: CD45RO-CCR7+CD27+CD95- naive CD8+ T cells expressing CXCR3 (TNR3+). The sequence derives from a human donor in good health. Some clones in this sample may be carry-over from other donors' samples.

The CDR3 here is CSVPPEVTGYTF. V is TRBV29-1 and J is TRBJ1-2. There are 12 residues in the CDR3. In germline, CDR1 is SQVTM, CDR2 ANQGSEA.